In its sample, the clone carrying this TCR beta chain was seen a few times. Its antigen remains unidentified. Germline V lookup: CDR1 MNHNY, CDR2 SVGAGI (reference sequence). CDR3 size: 13 residues. Trimming removed 6 bases at V and 4 bases at J, with 12 bases between. TCRdb reanalysed the reads using MiXCR and keeps one entry per CDR3 protein. The table has around 230,000 distinct CDR3 sequences, about 38% seen once. This entry comes from a study of T cell repertoires in cytomegalovirus infection. Study at large: CMV epitopes used comprised recently identified HLA-C-restricted ones and well-studied HLA-B-restricted ones. Public signatures in TCR beta pointed to CMV infection and matching HLA type. Study findings and constraints: The ex vivo response was dominated by HLA-C-restricted CMV-specific TCR beta clonotypes. Cumulated frequencies of public TCR beta families served to identify carriers of CMV plus the relevant HLA.

The sequence derives from a human donor in good health (CMV status not recorded). Some clones in this sample may be carry-over from other donors' samples. Sequencing used CD8+ T cells from cultured PBMCs, obtained from culture after CMV antigen stimulation. V and J are TRBV6-6 and TRBJ1-1; D is ambiguous. The CDR3 reads CASSESLGTEAFF. As DNA, the CDR3 is TGTGCCAGCAGCGAGTCCCTGGGCACTGAAGCTTTCTTT.